This is a list of T cell receptor beta chains from one sample in a study of cytomegalovirus exposure and HLA in healthy donors. Profiled with immunoSEQ multiplex PCR; TCRdb holds only in-frame clones, not every one. Among fewer than 200,000 clones listed, about four fifths were seen once. The sample consisted of PBMCs. All receptors come from a man aged 35-49 years in good health and CMV-seropositive. Both conserved end residues are part of each CDR3. D genes are given only for firm matches. The listing skips clone size in some rows; elsewhere it reads once, few, many or a size class.

>NA|TRBV7-9|TRBJ2-7|NA
TGTGCCAGCAGCGGACAGTTCTCCTACGAGCAGTACTTC
CASSGQFSYEQYF
>once|TRBV27|TRBJ2-7|NA
TGTGCCAGCAGTTCGTTAGCGGTCACCTACGAGCAGTACTTC
CASSSLAVTYEQYF
>NA|TRBV30|TRBJ2-7|NA
TGTGCCGGCGGAACGGGAAAATCCTCCGAGCAGTACTTC
CAGGTGKSSEQYF
>NA|TRBV2|TRBJ2-2|NA
TGTGCCAGCAGGAAGGTGGGCGCGGGAACCGGGGAGCTGTTTTTT
CASRKVGAGTGELFF
>NA|TRBV4-2|TRBJ2-5|NA
TGTGCCAGCAGCCAAGAAACGCAGACAGGACAAGAGACCCAGTACTTC
CASSQETQTGQETQYF
>once|TRBV7-2|TRBJ2-6|TRBD1
TGTGCCAGCAGCTTATTCGCTGACAGGGTAACTGGGGCCAACGTCCTGACTTTC
CASSLFADRVTGANVLTF
>NA|TRBV6-1|TRBJ1-2|TRBD1
TGTGCCAGCAGTAGACCGACAGGGGCGGATGGCTACACCTTC
CASSRPTGADGYTF
>NA|TRBV5-6|TRBJ1-6|NA
TGTGCCAGCAGCCCGCAGGGGTTTGAGGTAGTGTCACCCCTCCACTTT
CASSPQGFEVVSPLHF
>NA|TRBV7-6|TRBJ2-3|TRBD2
TGTGCCAGCAGCTTAGTAGCGGGAGGTACAGATACGCAGTATTTT
CASSLVAGGTDTQYF
>NA|TRBV27|TRBJ2-1|NA
TGTGCCAGCAGTTTGGAGGGAACCTACAATGAGCAGTTCTTC
CASSLEGTYNEQFF
>NA|TRBV6-5|TRBJ1-4|NA
TGTGCCAGCAGTGGAACGGGAGCTTCTAATGAAAAACTGTTTTTT
CASSGTGASNEKLFF
>NA|TRBV7-2|TRBJ2-2|NA
TGTGCCAGCAGCTCGAGGGCGGGTAGCTACGGGGAGCTGTTTTTT
CASSSRAGSYGELFF
>NA|TRBV19|TRBJ1-2|NA
TGTGCCAGTAGTATCGTCGACCGGTCAGGGGGCTACACCTTC
CASSIVDRSGGYTF
>NA|TRBV5-1|TRBJ1-1|NA
TGCGCCAGCAGCAAGGACAGCATGAACACTGAAGCTTTCTTT
CASSKDSMNTEAFF
>once|TRBV6-5|TRBJ2-7|NA
TGTGCCAGCAGTTATAGTGAAGTCGAGCAGTACTTC
CASSYSEVEQYF
>once|TRBV4-1|TRBJ1-2|NA
TGCGCCAGCAGCCAAGCGACAGGACACTATGGCTACACCTTC
CASSQATGHYGYTF
>NA|TRBV21-1|TRBJ2-1|NA
TGTGCCAGCAGCAAAGCCGGGGACACTAGCGGGGGCGATGAGCAGTTCTTC
CASSKAGDTSGGDEQFF
>NA|TRBV5-1|TRBJ2-1|TRBD1
TGCGCCAGTCGACAGGGTAGGGATGAGCAGTTCTTC
CASRQGRDEQFF
>NA|TRBV6-6|TRBJ2-1|NA
TGTGCCATCCGCCCACTTAGTCCCAATGAGCAGTTCTTC
CAIRPLSPNEQFF
>NA|TRBV11-2|TRBJ1-1|TRBD1
TGTGCCAGCAGCCCGCCACGACAGGGACTAGCTGAAGCTTTCTTT
CASSPPRQGLAEAFF
>NA|TRBV9|TRBJ2-6|NA
TGTGCCAGCGGACAGTCGCACTCTGGGGCCAACGTCCTGACTTTC
CASGQSHSGANVLTF
>once|TRBV4-3|TRBJ1-6|NA
TGCGCCAGCAGCCAAGAGGGACACGGGATGAATTCACCCCTCCACTTT
CASSQEGHGMNSPLHF
>few|TRBV10-3|TRBJ2-2|TRBD1
TGTGCCATCAGTCCGGGACAGTCCACCGGGGAGCTGTTTTTT
CAISPGQSTGELFF
>NA|TRBV9|TRBJ2-5|NA
TGTGCCAGCAGCCCACCCTTCAGTGGGACCCAGTACTTC
CASSPPFSGTQYF
>NA|TRBV11-2|TRBJ1-4|NA
TGTGCCAGCAGCTCGCCCGGGGGTACCGGGAATGAAAAACTGTTTTTT
CASSSPGGTGNEKLFF
>few|TRBV28|TRBJ2-7|TRBD1
TGTGCCAGCCGAGCCGGGACAGGTATCGAGCAGTACTTC
CASRAGTGIEQYF
>NA|TRBV7-9|TRBJ2-7|TRBD1
TGTGCCAGCAGAGCCGGGACAGTACCTACCGAGCAGTACTTC
CASRAGTVPTEQYF
>NA|TRBV4-1|TRBJ2-1|TRBD1
TGCGCCAGCAGCCAAGAAGGGACAGGATACTACAATGAGCAGTTCTTC
CASSQEGTGYYNEQFF
>NA|TRBV12-5|TRBJ1-1|TRBD1
TGTGCTAGTGGTCCGGGACAGGGATTTGAAGCTTTCTTT
CASGPGQGFEAFF
>NA|TRBV5-4|TRBJ2-2|TRBD2
TGTGCCAGCAGCGCGGGAGGGAAACGGGGCACCGGGGAGCTGTTTTTT
CASSAGGKRGTGELFF
>NA|TRBV9|TRBJ2-1|TRBD2
TGTGCCAGCAGCGCTCCGTCTAGCGGGATTGGGTTCTACGATGAGCAGTTCTTC
CASSAPSSGIGFYDEQFF
>NA|TRBV27|TRBJ2-7|TRBD2
TGTGCCAGCAGTGCCGGGACTACTACCTACGAGCAGTACTTC
CASSAGTTTYEQYF
>NA|TRBV10-3|TRBJ2-5|TRBD2
TGTGCCAGCAGCCTGGGACTAGCGGGGGGAAAAGAGACCCAGTACTTC
CASSLGLAGGKETQYF
>few|TRBV5-1|TRBJ2-1|NA
TGCGCCAGCAGCGCGCGGTCCCTAGTGGCACGTTCCCACAATGAGCAGTTCTTC
CASSARSLVARSHNEQFF
>NA|TRBV5-6|TRBJ2-7|NA
TGTGCCAGCAGCCGACGGATGACGGGTTCCTACGAGCAGTACTTC
CASSRRMTGSYEQYF
>NA|TRBV10-3|TRBJ2-1|NA
TGTGCCACGCTCCCGACAGGAACCAGCTCCTACAATGAGCAGTTCTTC
CATLPTGTSSYNEQFF
>NA|TRBV18|TRBJ2-3|TRBD2
TGTGCCAGCTCACCACCCGGGGGACTAGCGGGAACGAGCACAGATACGCAGTATTTT
CASSPPGGLAGTSTDTQYF
>NA|TRBV5-8|TRBJ1-4|NA
TGTGCCAGCAGACGACAAGCCTCAACTAATGAAAAACTGTTTTTT
CASRRQASTNEKLFF
>NA|TRBV4-3|TRBJ2-1|TRBD1
TGCGCCAGCAGCCCGATCCTGACAGGGCCCAATGAGCAGTTCTTC
CASSPILTGPNEQFF
>NA|TRBV27|TRBJ2-3|NA
TGTGCCAGCAGTCCCCAATTGGGGTGGGGAGCAGATACGCAGTATTTT
CASSPQLGWGADTQYF
>NA|TRBV15|TRBJ2-3|TRBD2
TGTGCCACCAGCAGAGAGGGACTAGCGGGAGGAAGTGATACGCAGTATTTT
CATSREGLAGGSDTQYF
>NA|TRBV5-1|TRBJ1-2|NA
TGCGCCAGCAGCTTGGACAGGGTCCGTGGCTACACCTTC
CASSLDRVRGYTF
>few|TRBV5-1|TRBJ2-1|TRBD1
TGCGCCAGCACCCCGGGACAGGCAATGGGTGAGCAGTTCTTC
CASTPGQAMGEQFF
>NA|TRBV27|TRBJ2-3|TRBD2
TGTGCCAGCAGTTCAGTCGGGACTAGCGCGCTAGGGGGGCAGTATTTT
CASSSVGTSALGGQYF
>NA|TRBV11-2|TRBJ1-1|TRBD1
TGTGCCACGGGTGGGGGGACAGGGAACACTGAAGCTTTCTTT
CATGGGTGNTEAFF
>NA|TRBV7-8|TRBJ2-1|NA
TGTGCCAGCAGCCAACCAGGATTATACAATGAGCAGTTCTTC
CASSQPGLYNEQFF
>NA|TRBV28|TRBJ2-7|TRBD2
TGTGCCAGCAGTTCCCGAATTAGCGGGAGGGCTACTAAAAAGCAGTACTTC
CASSSRISGRATKKQYF
>NA|TRBV19|TRBJ2-3|TRBD2
TGTGCCAGTAGTTCCGGACTAGTTGGAGGAGATACGCAGTATTTT
CASSSGLVGGDTQYF
>NA|TRBV6-6|TRBJ2-7|TRBD1
TGTGCCAGCAGTCGACGCGGACAGGGCCTCTACGAGCAGTACTTC
CASSRRGQGLYEQYF
>NA|TRBV7-2|TRBJ2-5|NA
TGTGCCAGCAGCCAGAGGGAGACCCAGTACTTC
CASSQRETQYF
>NA|TRBV28|TRBJ2-7|TRBD2
TGTGCCAGCGGGACTAGCGGGGAGCAGTACTTC
CASGTSGEQYF
>NA|TRBV29-1|TRBJ2-1|NA
TGCAGCGTCGAGGGACTGCCAAATGAGCAGTTCTTC
CSVEGLPNEQFF
>NA|TRBV28|TRBJ1-4|NA
TGTGCCAGCAGTTTGCCACAGGTGGTCGAAAAACTGTTTTTT
CASSLPQVVEKLFF
>NA|TRBV4-3|TRBJ2-1|TRBD2
TGCGCCAGCAGCCAAGAGGGAAAGCGGGAGGGCAATGAGCAGTTCTTC
CASSQEGKREGNEQFF
>NA|TRBV2|TRBJ1-3|NA
TGTGCCAGCAGGGCCGGGACAGGAAACACCATATATTTT
CASRAGTGNTIYF
>few|TRBV2|TRBJ2-7|NA
TGTGCCACGGACGTGGGGGGAGGTGGCGACGAGCAGTACTTC
CATDVGGGGDEQYF
>NA|TRBV5-6|TRBJ2-4|NA
TGTGCCAGCAGCTTGGGGGTAGCAACCATATCGATAGCCAAAAACATTCAGTACTTC
CASSLGVATISIAKNIQYF
>NA|TRBV28|TRBJ2-7|NA
TGTGCCAGCAGCGCAGACAGACCCTCCTACGAGCAGTACTTC
CASSADRPSYEQYF
>few|TRBV7-9|TRBJ1-1|TRBD1
TGTGCCAGCGGGCTGTGGTCCCCGGGGACAGGGGGGACTGAAGCTTTCTTT
CASGLWSPGTGGTEAFF
>NA|TRBV14|TRBJ2-7|NA
TGTGCCAGCAGCCAAGGTCAGGGACTCTCCTACGAGCAGTACTTC
CASSQGQGLSYEQYF